This note documents a single TCR beta chain sequence. Its target is unknown. The data belong to a study of human T cells and chemical hapten exposure. V was clipped by 4 bases and J by 2 bases, with 15 bases between them. There are 14 residues in the CDR3. CDR1 and CDR2 from the germline V gene are SQVTM and ANQGSEA. TCRdb fed the RACE reads into MiXCR, producing one record per CDR3 protein. The table includes 180,000 or so distinct CDR3 sequences, about 22% detected once. Broader study findings: Significantly more large CDR3 similarity clusters arose among expanded TCRs than among controls.

The time point is: patch test 1, 2 weeks after DPC sensitization. Described treatment: therapeutic diphenylcyclopropenone sensitization with weekly scalp DPC. Unseparated into fractions, whole blood served as the source from which total RNA was extracted. The sequences come from whole blood, collected in connection with sensitization to the hapten diphenylcyclopropenone (DPC). The TCR was taken from a woman in her 50s with alopecia areata. Some clones in this sample may be carry-over from other donors' samples. The chain is built from TRBV29-1 and TRBJ2-7, with a weak D call TRBD2 (6 bases). CDR3 protein: CSVGSASVPYEQYF. Written as DNA, the CDR3 is TGCAGCGTTGGTAGTGCTAGCGTTCCCTACGAGCAGTACTTC.